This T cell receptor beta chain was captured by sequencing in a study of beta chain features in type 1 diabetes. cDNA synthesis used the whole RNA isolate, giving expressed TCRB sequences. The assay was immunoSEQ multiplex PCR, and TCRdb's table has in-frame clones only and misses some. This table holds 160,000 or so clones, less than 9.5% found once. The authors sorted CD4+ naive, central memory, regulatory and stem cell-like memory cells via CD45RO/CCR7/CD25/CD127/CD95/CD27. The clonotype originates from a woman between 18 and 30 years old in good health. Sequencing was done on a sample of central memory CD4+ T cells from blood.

In DNA, the CDR3 is TGTGCCAGCAGCGCCCGACAGTACACTGAAGCTTTCTTT. It is translated as CASSARQYTEAFF. The J gene is TRBJ1-1, the V gene TRBV14; perhaps TRBD1 as D (5 bases). Trimming removed 5 bases at V and 3 bases at J, with 10 bases between. Germline values: CDR1 SGHDN, CDR2 FVKESK. There are 13 residues in the CDR3.